This entry is about one TCR beta chain. These data are taken from a study of blood T cell repertoires in COVID-19. The wider study: PBMCs, B-cell-depleted T cells, or T cells provided the cDNA or gDNA that made up the material.

TCRdb's table, derived via immunoSEQ multiplex PCR, lists solely in-frame clones and lacks some. The profile shows about 160,000 clones, around 90% of them singletons. Germline CDR1 reads MGHRA; CDR2 reads YSYEKL. Trimming removed 5 bases at V and 5 bases at J, with 15 bases between. The CDR3 loop spans 14 amino acids. The TCR sequence derives from a man in his fifties or sixties with acute or convalescent COVID-19. Sequenced material: peripheral blood. The chain recombines TRBV4-1 with TRBJ1-2; D possibly corresponds to TRBD1 (5 bases). CDR3 bases: TGCGCCAGCAGCTCCCCGGGAGGGGCGTATGGCTACACCTTC. Amino acids: CASSSPGGAYGYTF.